The 21 T cell receptor beta chains presented below share a single source sample, sequenced in a study of response to subunit inactivated influenza vaccine. In TCRdb, the RT-PCR reads were re-called with MiXCR into one record per CDR3 protein. The sample includes about 240,000 distinct CDR3 sequences, 9% to 15% of them seen just once. This specimen consisted of non-naive T cells sorted from PBMCs, obtained about 14 days before vaccination. The receptors come from a man aged 50-60 years who received an inactivated influenza vaccine.

This clonotype showed up just a few times. CDR3 nucleotides: TGTGCCAGCTCACCAACAGGGGCCGCAACACAGTACTTC. Protein: CASSPTGAATQYF. V gene TRBV18 combines with J gene TRBJ2-7; 7 bases fit TRBD1. The germline V gene has CDR1 KGHSH and CDR2 LQKENI. This CDR3 comprises 13 residues. J lost 10 bases, V lost 2 bases, and 8 bases had no gene match.

The chain links TRBV12-3 or TRBV12-4 to TRBJ2-5; TRBD1 agrees at 9 bases. V lost 3 bases to trimming and J lost 1 base; unmatched junction nucleotides: 9. The CDR3 spans 17 residues. The CDR3: CASSFQWRTGVQETQYF. The CDR3 DNA follows: TGTGCCAGCAGTTTTCAGTGGCGGACAGGGGTCCAAGAGACCCAGTACTTC.

The chain is built from TRBV20-1 and TRBJ1-6, with D unclear. The V gene's germline CDR1 is DFQATT and CDR2 SNEGSKA (reference sequence). The CDR3 is made up of 12 amino acids. V lost 0 bases, J lost 8 bases, and 5 bases lay in between. The CDR3 DNA reads as TGCAGTGCTAGAGAGGCTGATTCACCCCTCCACTTT. The encoded protein is CSAREADSPLHF.

This chain links TRBV6-2 or TRBV6-3 with TRBJ2-7, with a possible D match to TRBD1 (6 bases). Germline CDR1 reads MNHEY; CDR2 reads SVGEGT. Trimming shortened V by 6 bases and J by 2 bases, and 17 bases separated the two germline ends. The CDR3 has 15 amino acids. This CDR3 is CASRGYRDNAYEQYF. In nucleotides, the CDR3 is TGTGCCAGCAGGGGATACAGGGATAACGCCTACGAGCAGTACTTC.

This clonotype turned up a few times. This chain joins TRBV29-1 and TRBJ1-5; D uncertain. Per the germline V gene, CDR1 is SQVTM and CDR2 is ANQGSEA. Between the trimmed V and J ends, which lost 6 bases and 1 base, there was a span of 10 bases. This CDR3 has 13 amino acids. The CDR3, as DNA: TGCAGCGTCGGAGACACGAGCAATCAGCCCCAGCATTTT. Translated, it gives CSVGDTSNQPQHF.

This chain uses TRBV12-3 or TRBV12-4 with TRBJ1-1; TRBD1 aligns across 7 bases. V trimming: 7 bases; J trimming: 4 bases; junction bases outside the gene matches: 6. This CDR3 has 13 residues. CDR3 loop: CASMPQGTTEAFF. CDR3 DNA sequence: TGTGCCAGCATGCCACAGGGGACCACTGAAGCTTTCTTT.

This clonotype has ten or more counts. The CDR3 loop reads CASSLAGASYNEQFF. For the CDR3, the DNA is TGTGCCAGCAGCTTAGCGGGGGCCTCCTACAATGAGCAGTTCTTC. V is TRBV7-9 and J is TRBJ2-1; TRBD1 might be the D (6 bases). Trimming took 0 bases from V and 0 from J, leaving 6 bases between them. Germline V gene sequence: CDR1 SEHNR, CDR2 FQNEAQ (reference sequence). CDR3 length equals 15 residues.

This sequence joins TRBV15 and TRBJ2-5; D is possibly TRBD1 (6 bases). The CDR3 sequence is 15 residues long. Germline V gives CDR1 LNHNV, CDR2 YYDKDF (reference sequence). The V and J ends lost 1 base and 9 bases respectively, with 18 bases between them. The CDR3 spells CATSRGADRSTAQYF. CDR3 sequence (DNA): TGTGCCACCAGCAGAGGAGCCGACAGGTCAACGGCCCAGTACTTC.

The chain recombines TRBV5-1 with TRBJ2-6; D is perhaps TRBD1 or TRBD2 (6 bases each). Germline V gene lookup returns CDR1 SGHRS and CDR2 YFSETQ. V lost 4 bases to trimming and J lost 2 bases, with 25 bases between them. The CDR3 sequence is 20 residues long. The CDR3 DNA follows: TGCGCCAGCAGCATCAACCCCCGGGGGCGCCTAGGGGCTGGGGCCAACGTCCTGACTTTC. Translation: CASSINPRGRLGAGANVLTF. The variable domain in full, completed from reference TRBV5-1 and TRBJ2-6, reads KAGVTQTPRYLIKTRGQQVTLSCSPISGHRSVSWYQQTPGQGLQFLFEYFSETQRNKGNFPGRFSGRQFSNSRSEMNVSTLELGDSALYLCASSINPRGRLGAGANVLTFGAGSRLTVL.

In this sample, this clonotype turned up a few times. The chain uses TRBV28 and TRBJ1-2; 9 positions agree with TRBD1. Germline-derived CDR1 and CDR2 are MDHEN and SYDVKM. The CDR3 contains 13 residues. V shed 4 bases, J shed 6 bases, and the junction held 3 bases outside the gene matches. The CDR3 protein is CASSSRTGDGYTF. CDR3 nucleotide sequence: TGTGCCAGCAGTTCCAGGACAGGGGATGGCTACACCTTC.

This clonotype was counted between two and nine times. The chain employs TRBV12-3 or TRBV12-4 and TRBJ2-2; the D is unclear. Trimming pared 5 bases from V and 5 bases from J, leaving 9 bases between. The CDR3 is made up of 13 amino acids. The CDR3 reads CASSVRFTGELFF. Written as DNA, the CDR3 is TGTGCCAGCAGTGTGCGGTTTACCGGGGAGCTGTTTTTT.

This clonotype has only one observation. For the CDR3, the DNA is TGCGCCAGCTTGACTAGCGGGAGACCCCCCGAGACTACAGATGAGCAGTTCTTC. It yields the protein CASLTSGRPPETTDEQFF. This chain links TRBV10-2 with TRBJ2-1; 12 nucleotides match TRBD2. Unmatched junction bases numbered 19, after V lost 8 bases and J lost 8 bases. This CDR3 has 18 amino acids. From germline, CDR1 is WSHSY and CDR2 SAAADI.

This clonotype was seen a few times. V gene TRBV3-1 combines with J gene TRBJ2-2; no clear D gene. V lost 2 bases, J lost 6 bases, and 13 bases lay in between. Germline lookup yields CDR1 LGHDT and CDR2 YNNKEL (reference sequence). The CDR3 length is 15 residues. CDR3 DNA sequence: TGTGCCAGCAGCCAATCCGGAGTTTCGGCCGGGGAGCTGTTTTTT. Translation: CASSQSGVSAGELFF.

This clonotype was counted between two and nine times. This chain uses TRBV3-1 with TRBJ2-7; possibly TRBD2 for D (6 bases). Germline V gives CDR1 LGHDT, CDR2 YNNKEL (reference sequence). Trimming removed 1 base from V and 7 bases from J, with 17 bases in between. CDR3 size: 15 residues. CDR3 bases: TGTGCCAGCAGCCAAGTGGACTACCGTGGGGGAGAGCAGTACTTC. Protein sequence: CASSQVDYRGGEQYF.

V and J are TRBV19 and TRBJ2-2; a weak D match, TRBD1 (6 bases). The CDR3 runs to 15 residues. V gave up 7 bases and J gave up 3 bases, with 15 bases separating them. Per germline, CDR1 LNHDA and CDR2 SQIVND (reference sequence). The CDR3 sequence is CASTPTGYDTGELFF. The CDR3 coding sequence is TGTGCCAGTACCCCCACAGGGTATGACACCGGGGAGCTGTTTTTT.

The chain carries TRBV5-4 and TRBJ2-7; a weak D match, TRBD2 (6 bases). In germline, CDR1 is SGHNT, CDR2 YYREEE (reference sequence). The CDR3 totals 14 residues. The germline V and J ends were trimmed by 1 base and 6 bases, with 14 bases remaining between them. CDR3 amino acids: CASSLQRVGSEQYF. As DNA, the CDR3 is TGTGCCAGCAGCTTGCAGCGGGTCGGGAGCGAGCAGTACTTC.

This clonotype was detected ten times or more. V and J are TRBV12-3 or TRBV12-4 and TRBJ1-5; no clear D gene. V lost 3 bases and J lost 3, with 3 bases in between. The CDR3 totals 12 residues. This CDR3 reads CASSFLNQPQHF. CDR3 DNA: TGTGCCAGCAGTTTTCTCAATCAGCCCCAGCATTTT.

The chain joins TRBV6-5 to TRBJ2-2, with 7 bases fitting TRBD1. The junction had 5 bases not matched to a gene; V was cut back by 0 bases and J by 4 bases. Germline V lookup: CDR1 MNHEY, CDR2 SVGAGI. This CDR3 region has 16 residues. In DNA form, the CDR3 reads TGTGCCAGCAGTTACTCTGTAGGGGGCGTCACCGGGGAGCTGTTTTTT. It translates to CASSYSVGGVTGELFF.

Only a few counts were recorded for this clonotype. The chain carries TRBV3-1 and TRBJ2-3; TRBD2 aligns across 13 bases. The ends lost 3 bases at V and 7 bases at J; junction bases unmatched: 13. CDR3 size: 18 residues. CDR1 and CDR2 from the germline V gene are LGHDT and YNNKEL (reference sequence). This CDR3 is CASSQPSAGTSGKYTQYF. The DNA for the CDR3 is TGTGCCAGCAGCCAGCCCTCCGCCGGGACTAGCGGGAAATATACGCAGTATTTT.

This clonotype was counted only a few times. The rearrangement links TRBV5-1 to TRBJ2-3, with D hard to call. This CDR3 contains 13 residues. The V and J ends lost 6 bases and 2 bases respectively, with 10 bases between them. Per the germline V gene, CDR1 is SGHRS and CDR2 is YFSETQ. The CDR3 reads CASKRRDTDTQYF. The CDR3 region has the DNA TGCGCCAGCAAGAGAAGGGACACAGATACGCAGTATTTT.

The V gene is TRBV20-1, the J gene TRBJ2-7; a possible D gene is TRBD1 (6 bases). This CDR3 spans 13 amino acids. CDR1 is DFQATT and CDR2 is SNEGSKA in the germline V gene (reference sequence). V lost 5 bases and J lost 1, with 12 bases in between. CDR3 residues: CSAGTGHSYEQYF. As DNA, the CDR3 is TGCAGTGCTGGGACGGGACATTCCTACGAGCAGTACTTC.